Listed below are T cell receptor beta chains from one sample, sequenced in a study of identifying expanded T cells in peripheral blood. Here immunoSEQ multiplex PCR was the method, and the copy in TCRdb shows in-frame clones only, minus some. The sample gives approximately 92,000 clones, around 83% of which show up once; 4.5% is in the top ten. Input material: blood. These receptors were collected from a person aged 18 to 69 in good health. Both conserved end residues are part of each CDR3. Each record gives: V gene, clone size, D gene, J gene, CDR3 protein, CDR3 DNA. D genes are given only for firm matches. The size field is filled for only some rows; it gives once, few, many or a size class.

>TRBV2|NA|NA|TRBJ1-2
CASSVDRANYGYTF
TGTGCCAGCAGTGTCGACAGAGCTAACTATGGCTACACCTTC
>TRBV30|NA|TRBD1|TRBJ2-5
CAWGQGERYQETQYF
TGTGCCTGGGGCCAGGGGGAAAGGTACCAAGAGACCCAGTACTTC
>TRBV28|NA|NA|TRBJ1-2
CASGEGGGYTF
TGTGCCAGCGGGGAGGGAGGGGGCTACACCTTC
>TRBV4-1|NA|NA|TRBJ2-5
CASSQELGRETQYF
TGCGCCAGCAGCCAAGAATTAGGAAGGGAGACCCAGTACTTC
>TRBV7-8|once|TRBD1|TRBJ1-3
CASSSYRGSSGNTIYF
TGTGCCAGCAGCTCTTACAGGGGGAGCTCTGGAAACACCATATATTTT
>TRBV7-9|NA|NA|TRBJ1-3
CASSFPSGNTIYF
TGTGCCAGCAGCTTTCCTTCTGGAAACACCATATATTTT
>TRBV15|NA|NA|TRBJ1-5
CATSRGMTNQPQHF
TGTGCCACCAGCAGGGGTATGACTAATCAGCCCCAGCATTTT
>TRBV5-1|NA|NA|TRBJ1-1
CASSWTGQYITEAFF
TGCGCCAGCAGCTGGACTGGACAGTATATAACTGAAGCTTTCTTT
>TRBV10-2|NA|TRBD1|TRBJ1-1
CASSDPQGALDTEAFF
TGCGCCAGCAGTGACCCTCAGGGGGCCTTGGACACTGAAGCTTTCTTT
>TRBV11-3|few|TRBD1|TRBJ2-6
CASSPDWGQGPGANVLTF
TGTGCCAGCAGCCCGGATTGGGGACAGGGGCCTGGGGCCAACGTCCTGACTTTC
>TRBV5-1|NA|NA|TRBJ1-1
CASSSEGSYTEAFF
TGCGCCAGCAGCTCGGAGGGCAGTTACACTGAAGCTTTCTTT
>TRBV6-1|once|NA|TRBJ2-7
CASSMDSSSYEQYF
TGTGCCTCCTCAATGGACAGTAGCTCCTACGAGCAGTACTTC
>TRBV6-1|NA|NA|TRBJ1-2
CASSEDTVLNYGYTF
TGTGCCAGCAGTGAAGATACAGTGCTTAACTATGGCTACACCTTC
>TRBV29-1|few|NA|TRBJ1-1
CSVLRGGNTEAFF
TGCAGCGTTCTGAGGGGCGGGAACACTGAAGCTTTCTTT
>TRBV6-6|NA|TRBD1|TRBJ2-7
CASSYIQGEPSF
TGTGCCAGCAGTTACATACAGGGGGAACCCTCCTTC
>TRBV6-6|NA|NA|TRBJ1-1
CATIQGGPNTEAFF
TGTGCCACCATACAAGGAGGGCCGAACACTGAAGCTTTCTTT
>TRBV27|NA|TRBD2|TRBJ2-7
CASSFSGGLAYEQYF
TGTGCCAGCAGTTTCAGCGGGGGGTTGGCCTACGAGCAGTACTTC
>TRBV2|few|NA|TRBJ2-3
CASSDLGVTDTQYF
TGTGCCAGCAGTGACTTGGGTGTCACAGATACGCAGTATTTT
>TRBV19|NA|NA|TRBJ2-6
CASTWGLAGANVLTF
TGTGCCAGTACGTGGGGTTTGGCTGGGGCCAACGTCCTGACTTTC
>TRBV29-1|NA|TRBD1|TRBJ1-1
CSVDRGRGRTEAFF
TGCAGCGTGGACAGGGGGCGAGGGCGAACTGAAGCTTTCTTT